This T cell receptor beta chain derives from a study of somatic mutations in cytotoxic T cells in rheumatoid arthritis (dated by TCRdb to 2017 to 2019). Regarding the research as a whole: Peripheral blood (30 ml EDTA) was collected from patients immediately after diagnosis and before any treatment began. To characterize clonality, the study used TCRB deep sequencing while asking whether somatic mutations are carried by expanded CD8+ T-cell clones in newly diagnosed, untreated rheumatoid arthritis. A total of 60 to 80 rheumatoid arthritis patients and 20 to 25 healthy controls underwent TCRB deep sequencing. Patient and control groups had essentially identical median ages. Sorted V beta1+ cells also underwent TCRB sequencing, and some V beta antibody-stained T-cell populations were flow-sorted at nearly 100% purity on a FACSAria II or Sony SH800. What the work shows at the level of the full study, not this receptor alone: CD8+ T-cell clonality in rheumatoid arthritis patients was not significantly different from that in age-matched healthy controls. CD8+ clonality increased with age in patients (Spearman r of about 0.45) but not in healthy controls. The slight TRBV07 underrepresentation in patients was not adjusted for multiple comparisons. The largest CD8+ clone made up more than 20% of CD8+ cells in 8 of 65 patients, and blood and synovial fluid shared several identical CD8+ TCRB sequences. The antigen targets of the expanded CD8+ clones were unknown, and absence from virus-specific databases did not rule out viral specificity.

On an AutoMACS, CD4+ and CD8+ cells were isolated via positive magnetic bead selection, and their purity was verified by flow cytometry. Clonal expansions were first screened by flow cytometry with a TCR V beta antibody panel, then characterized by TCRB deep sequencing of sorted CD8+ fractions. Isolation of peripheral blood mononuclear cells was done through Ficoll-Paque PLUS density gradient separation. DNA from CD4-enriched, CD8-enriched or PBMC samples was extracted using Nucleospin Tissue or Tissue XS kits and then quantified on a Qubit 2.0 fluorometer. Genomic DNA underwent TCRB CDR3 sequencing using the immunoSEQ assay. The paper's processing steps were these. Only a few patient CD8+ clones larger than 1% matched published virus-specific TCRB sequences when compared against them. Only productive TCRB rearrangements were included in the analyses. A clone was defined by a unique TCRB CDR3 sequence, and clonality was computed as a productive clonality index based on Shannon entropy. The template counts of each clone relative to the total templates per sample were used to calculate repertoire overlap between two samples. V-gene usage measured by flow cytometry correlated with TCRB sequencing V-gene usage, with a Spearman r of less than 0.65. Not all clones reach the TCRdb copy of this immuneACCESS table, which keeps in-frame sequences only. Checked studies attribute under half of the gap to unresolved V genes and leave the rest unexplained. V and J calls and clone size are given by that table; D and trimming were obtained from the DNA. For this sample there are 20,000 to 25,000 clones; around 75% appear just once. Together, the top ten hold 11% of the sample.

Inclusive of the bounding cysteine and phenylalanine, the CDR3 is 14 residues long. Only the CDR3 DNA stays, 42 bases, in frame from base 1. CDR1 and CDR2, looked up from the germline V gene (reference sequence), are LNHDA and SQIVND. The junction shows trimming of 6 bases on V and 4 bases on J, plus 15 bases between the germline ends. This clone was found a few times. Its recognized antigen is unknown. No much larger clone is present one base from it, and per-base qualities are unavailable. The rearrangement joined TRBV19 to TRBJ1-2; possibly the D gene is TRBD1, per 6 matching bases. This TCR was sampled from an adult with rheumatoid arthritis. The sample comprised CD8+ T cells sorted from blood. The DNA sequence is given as TGTGCCAGTAGCACTAGAGGGGGAGGCTATGGCTACACCTTC. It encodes CASSTRGGGYGYTF.